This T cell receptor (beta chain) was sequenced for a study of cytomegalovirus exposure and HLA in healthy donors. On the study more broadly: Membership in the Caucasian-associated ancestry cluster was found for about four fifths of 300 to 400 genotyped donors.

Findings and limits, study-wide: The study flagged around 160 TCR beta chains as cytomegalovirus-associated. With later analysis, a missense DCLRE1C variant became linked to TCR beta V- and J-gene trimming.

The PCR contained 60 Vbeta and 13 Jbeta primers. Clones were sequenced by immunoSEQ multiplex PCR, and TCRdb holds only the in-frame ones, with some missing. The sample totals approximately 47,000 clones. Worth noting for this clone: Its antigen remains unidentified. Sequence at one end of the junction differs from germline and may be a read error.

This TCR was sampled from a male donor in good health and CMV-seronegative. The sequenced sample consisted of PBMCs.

CDR3 residues: CASSVDRDRETQYF. In DNA form, the CDR3 reads TGTGCTAGCAGCGTAGACAGGGATCGAGAGACCCAGTACTTC. The chain joins TRBV7-7 to TRBJ2-5; TRBD1 matches 7 bases. Germline-derived CDR1 and CDR2 are SSHAT and FNYEAQ (reference sequence). The CDR3 length is 14 residues.